The 15 T cell receptor beta chains listed next were all sequenced from one sample in a study of early T cells in non-severe SARS-CoV-2 infection. MiXCR, run by TCRdb on the 5' RACE reads, gives a single entry per CDR3 protein. In the table there are more than 25,000 distinct CDR3 sequences, 5% to 6.5% of which are singletons. Sequenced material: whole blood. Receptor source: an adult who was a healthcare worker with PCR-confirmed SARS-CoV-2 infection or an uninfected control (not recorded which).

At least ten counts were recorded for this clonotype. This chain links TRBV3-1 with TRBJ2-3, with 12 bases matching TRBD2. Trimming at V came to 4 bases and at J to 2 bases, leaving 10 bases not matched to a gene. Germline V gives CDR1 LGHDT, CDR2 YNNKEL (reference sequence). The CDR3 runs to 18 residues. The CDR3 protein is CASSRLGLAGGLTDTQYF. The CDR3 nucleotides are TGTGCCAGCAGCCGGCTGGGGCTAGCGGGAGGGCTCACAGATACGCAGTATTTT.

This clonotype was counted ten times or more. V is TRBV11-2 and J is TRBJ2-7; the match to TRBD2 covers 10 bases. This CDR3 comprises 17 residues. Germline values: CDR1 SGHAT, CDR2 FQNNGV. The V gene end was trimmed by 0 bases and the J gene end by 2 bases; junction bases not matched to a gene: 7. CDR3 sequence: CASSLDMTSGRPYEQYF. The CDR3 DNA reads as TGTGCCAGCAGCTTAGATATGACTAGCGGGCGTCCCTACGAGCAGTACTTC.

This clonotype was seen ten or more times. V gene TRBV18 combines with J gene TRBJ1-6, with D possibly TRBD1 on 5 matching bases. V was pared by 5 bases and J by 5 bases, with 13 bases between. This CDR3 spans 15 amino acids. Per the germline V gene, CDR1 is KGHSH and CDR2 is LQKENI. CDR3 DNA: TGTGCCAGCTCATTATTTCCAGGGAATAATTCACCCCTCCACTTT. Residues: CASSLFPGNNSPLHF.

The rearrangement uses TRBV19 and TRBJ1-5, with TRBD1 as a possible D gene (6 bases). Germline V gene lookup returns CDR1 LNHDA and CDR2 SQIVND (reference sequence). V was shortened by 2 bases and J by 0 bases, with 11 bases between the two germline ends. There are 16 residues in the CDR3. CDR3 sequence (DNA): TGTGCCAGTAGTATATGGACAGACTTTAGCAATCAGCCCCAGCATTTT. Its protein product is CASSIWTDFSNQPQHF.

The sample holds many counts of this clonotype. The CDR3 sequence: CASSLQAGAYEQYF. In DNA form, the CDR3 reads TGTGCCAGCAGTTTACAGGCAGGCGCCTACGAGCAGTACTTC. V is TRBV28 and J is TRBJ2-7, with no clear D. CDR3 size: 14 residues. Trimming took off 2 bases at V and 2 bases at J, with 10 bases between the two ends. From germline, CDR1 is MDHEN and CDR2 SYDVKM.

This clonotype was recorded at least ten times. This rearrangement joins TRBV15 to TRBJ2-5, with unresolved D. Germline V gives CDR1 LNHNV, CDR2 YYDKDF (reference sequence). V was pared by 0 bases and J by 7 bases, with 9 bases between. The CDR3 totals 13 residues. The CDR3 nucleotides are TGTGCCACCAGCAGAGATTCGTTAGGGACCCAGTACTTC. The encoded protein is CATSRDSLGTQYF.

At least ten counts were recorded for this clonotype. This chain links TRBV11-2 with TRBJ1-1; D remains ambiguous. The CDR3 totals 14 residues. CDR1 is SGHAT, CDR2 FQNNGV, per germline. The V end lost 7 bases, the J end lost 1 base, and 13 bases lay between the germline ends. DNA of the CDR3: TGTGCCAGCACCAAGGACCGAGGGAACACTGAAGCTTTCTTT. Translation: CASTKDRGNTEAFF.

This clonotype has a handful of counts. The chain combines TRBV27 with TRBJ2-7; no firm D call. The CDR3 totals 14 residues. The germline V gene encodes CDR1 MNHEY and CDR2 SMNVEV (reference sequence). Trimming shortened V by 2 bases and J by 1 base, and 9 bases separated the two germline ends. As DNA, the CDR3 is TGTGCCAGCAGTTTAGGCGGCTGGTCCTACGAGCAGTACTTC. Translated, it gives CASSLGGWSYEQYF.

In its sample, this clonotype was seen many times. The chain has TRBV5-6 and TRBJ1-1; D is unresolved. This CDR3 region has 11 residues. Trimming took off 2 bases at V and 6 bases at J, with 5 bases between the two ends. The germline CDR1 and CDR2 sequences are SGHDT and YYEEEE. CDR3 in DNA: TGTGCCAGCAGCTTAGGACCTGAAGCTTTCTTT. It codes for CASSLGPEAFF.

At least ten counts were recorded for this clonotype. The rearrangement joins TRBV7-2 to TRBJ2-7; no reliable D call. The germline gives CDR1 SGHTA, CDR2 FQGNSA. Trimming stripped 7 bases from V and 6 bases from J, with 19 bases between. The CDR3 consists of 14 residues. DNA for the CDR3: TGTGCCAGCACCATGAGTCGGACCCTCGGCGAGCAGTACTTC. Its translation: CASTMSRTLGEQYF.

This clonotype was counted ten times or more. This rearrangement joins TRBV7-9 to TRBJ1-4; no clear D gene. The CDR3 totals 17 residues. The germline gives CDR1 SEHNR, CDR2 FQNEAQ (reference sequence). V was shortened by 7 bases and J by 5 bases, with 23 bases between the two germline ends. For the CDR3, the DNA is TGTGCCAGCACCCCCACCCGTGGGGTCCCCGTAAATGAAAAACTGTTTTTT. Amino acid sequence: CASTPTRGVPVNEKLFF.

The chain recombines TRBV29-1 with TRBJ2-5, with TRBD2 as a possible D gene (5 bases). V was clipped by 5 bases and J by 4 bases, with 17 bases between them. CDR1 is SQVTM, CDR2 ANQGSEA, per germline. The CDR3 totals 14 residues. CDR3 residues: CSVIGIPLGETQYF. The CDR3 region has the DNA TGCAGCGTTATCGGGATACCCTTGGGAGAGACCCAGTACTTC.

This clonotype was seen many times. The rearrangement joins TRBV7-2 to TRBJ2-1, with D possibly being TRBD2 (7 bases). The ends were cut back, 5 bases at V and 9 bases at J, with 17 bases in the middle. CDR1 and CDR2 (germline): SGHTA, FQGNSA. The CDR3 contains 14 residues. The CDR3: CASSPQRGAVEQFF. Here the CDR3 DNA reads TGTGCCAGCAGCCCACAACGGGGGGCGGTTGAGCAGTTCTTC.

V gene TRBV20-1 combines with J gene TRBJ2-7; 7 bases map to TRBD1. The germline V gene has CDR1 DFQATT and CDR2 SNEGSKA (reference sequence). V trimming: 5 bases; J trimming: 6 bases; junction bases outside the gene matches: 7. The CDR3 has 12 amino acids. CDR3 in DNA: TGCAGTGCTCGACCGACAGGGAGCGAGCAGTACTTC. Translated, it gives CSARPTGSEQYF.

This clonotype was detected many times. CDR3 DNA: TGTGCCAGCAGCTTTAAGACGGGAGCGCTTAACAATGAGCAGTTCTTC. It is translated as CASSFKTGALNNEQFF. The V and J genes are TRBV5-5 and TRBJ2-1; D might be TRBD2 (6 bases). This CDR3 region has 16 residues. V was cut by 2 bases and J by 5 bases, with 17 bases left in between. CDR1 is SGHKS, CDR2 YYEKEE, per germline (reference sequence).